This T cell receptor beta chain is drawn from a study of CD8+CD57+ T cells in acquired aplastic anemia. As for the study in general: Mean yield of DNA from sorted CD4+ and CD8+ cells was roughly 3.2 ug.

This clonotype occurred many times. Per the germline V gene, CDR1 is LGHDT and CDR2 is YNNKEL (reference sequence). The CDR3 totals 16 residues. Between the trimmed V and J ends, which lost 4 bases and 1 base, there was a span of 16 bases. Genomic DNA templated the TCR beta VDJ and CDR3 profiling. TCRdb processed the reads anew with MiXCR; each CDR3 protein has one entry. The sample holds approximately 220,000 distinct CDR3 sequences, 40% to 50% seen once. For sequencing, patients were chosen who had shown expansion of CD8+CD57+ cells by flow cytometry. All patients had severe acquired aplastic anemia.

The gene calls are TRBV3-1 and TRBJ1-1; D may be TRBD1 (5 bases). This sequence was found in a human donor with aplastic anemia. Sequences were obtained from sorted CD4+, CD8+, or CD8+CD57+ T cells (not recorded which) from PBMCs. The CDR3 DNA is TGTGCCAGCAGCCCAAAGGCGGGGGGAGCGAACACTGAAGCTTTCTTT. Protein sequence: CASSPKAGGANTEAFF.